Presented here are 32 T cell receptor beta chains from one specimen sequenced in a study of blood T cell repertoires in COVID-19. Generated by immunoSEQ multiplex PCR, the TCRdb table keeps only in-frame clones and is missing some. Here the sample spans some 300,000 clones, over 85% being singletons. Sequencing was carried out using PBMCs or T cells enriched from blood (not recorded which). These TCRs come from a woman in her 50s who had been exposed to COVID-19.

This chain connects TRBV5-1 to TRBJ2-3; D is possibly TRBD2 (6 bases). V lost 0 bases to trimming and J lost 1 base, with 12 bases between them. Germline-derived CDR1 and CDR2 are SGHRS and YFSETQ. This CDR3 spans 16 amino acids. The CDR3 protein is CASSLDPLAGTDTQYF. In nucleotides, the CDR3 is TGCGCCAGCAGCTTGGACCCTTTAGCGGGCACAGATACGCAGTATTTT. Together with reference TRBV5-1 and TRBJ2-3, the CDR3 gives the full variable domain: KAGVTQTPRYLIKTRGQQVTLSCSPISGHRSVSWYQQTPGQGLQFLFEYFSETQRNKGNFPGRFSGRQFSNSRSEMNVSTLELGDSALYLCASSLDPLAGTDTQYFGPGTRLTVL.

The chain links TRBV6-5 to TRBJ2-2; a possible D gene is TRBD1 (6 bases). The CDR3 is 11 amino acids. V was clipped by 6 bases and J by 13 bases, with 12 bases between them. Per the germline V gene, CDR1 is MNHEY and CDR2 is SVGAGI. CDR3: CASRWTAGLFF. The CDR3 nucleotides are TGTGCCAGCAGGTGGACAGCAGGGCTGTTTTTT.

This clone was seen once. V and J are TRBV19 and TRBJ2-7; D possibly corresponds to TRBD1 (8 bases). CDR1 and CDR2 from the germline V gene are LNHDA and SQIVND (reference sequence). V was shortened by 8 bases and J by 3 bases, with 20 bases between the two germline ends. This CDR3 has 15 amino acids. As DNA, the CDR3 is TGTGCCAGTCGAAATACAGGGGGGGGAGGCTACGAGCAGTACTTC. Protein product: CASRNTGGGGYEQYF.

V gene TRBV3-1 (or the pseudogene TRBV3-2) combines with J gene TRBJ1-1; D gene unclear. Germline V lookup: CDR1 LGHDT, CDR2 YNNKEL (reference sequence). The CDR3 covers 13 residues. Trimming cost V 1 base and J 1 base, with 4 bases left between them. The chain's CDR3 is CASSQVKNTEAFF. In nucleotides, the CDR3 is TGTGCCAGCAGCCAAGTAAAGAACACTGAAGCTTTCTTT.

The chain combines TRBV3-1 (or the pseudogene TRBV3-2) with TRBJ2-1; TRBD1 is a possible D gene (5 bases). This CDR3 region has 17 residues. Trimming stripped 0 bases from V and 2 bases from J, with 14 bases between. Germline CDR1 and CDR2: LGHDT and YNNKEL (reference sequence). For the CDR3, the DNA is TGTGCCAGCAGCCAAGATTTGCGGCAGGGCACCTACAATGAGCAGTTCTTC. Residues: CASSQDLRQGTYNEQFF.

This rearrangement joins TRBV11-2 to TRBJ1-2, with a tentative D call TRBD1 (5 bases). Germline CDR1 reads SGHAT; CDR2 reads FQNNGV. The CDR3 loop spans 15 amino acids. Trimming removed 5 bases at V and 4 bases at J, with 17 bases between. CDR3 sequence (DNA): TGTGCCAGCAGCCGCCGAATGGGGAGGGGCTATGGCTACACCTTC. This sequence encodes CASSRRMGRGYGYTF. Full variable domain (rest looked up from reference TRBV11-2 and TRBJ1-2): EAGVAQSPRYKIIEKRQSVAFWCNPISGHATLYWYQQILGQGPKLLIQFQNNGVVDDSQLPKDRFSAERLKGVDSTLKIQPAKLEDSAVYLCASSRRMGRGYGYTFGSGTRLTVV.

The V and J genes are TRBV2 and TRBJ1-1; 7 bases map to TRBD1. The CDR3 has 13 amino acids. The germline V gene has CDR1 SNHLY and CDR2 FYNNEI. V was pared by 5 bases and J by 6 bases, with 6 bases of the junction left unmatched. The CDR3 coding sequence is TGTGCCAGCAGTCCCCGGACAGGTCCTGAAGCTTTCTTT. Its protein product is CASSPRTGPEAFF.

The CDR3 sequence: CASSPDREPSPLHF. DNA for the CDR3: TGTGCCAGCAGCCCGGACAGGGAGCCTTCACCCCTCCACTTT. The chain recombines TRBV7-8 with TRBJ1-6, with TRBD1 matching over 8 bases. The CDR3 consists of 14 residues. CDR1 is SGHVS, CDR2 FQNEAQ, per germline. V was pared by 5 bases and J by 9 bases, with 6 bases of the junction left unmatched.

The chain employs TRBV9 and TRBJ1-6; D gene ambiguous. Trimming took off 5 bases at V and 6 bases at J, with 12 bases between the two ends. There are 14 residues in the CDR3. The V gene's germline CDR1 is SGDLS and CDR2 YYNGEE. The CDR3 loop reads CASSAGLSNSPLHF. DNA for the CDR3: TGTGCCAGCAGTGCCGGACTGAGTAATTCACCCCTCCACTTT.

J is TRBJ2-6 and V is TRBV29-1; perhaps TRBD1 as D (5 bases). CDR1 SQVTM and CDR2 ANQGSEA come from the germline V gene. V dropped 4 bases and J dropped 0 bases, with 19 bases sitting between them. This CDR3 comprises 18 residues. CDR3 sequence reads: CSVATGQGENSGANVLTF. CDR3 bases: TGCAGCGTTGCCACGGGCCAGGGCGAAAACTCTGGGGCCAACGTCCTGACTTTC. The full variable domain, with the rest looked up from reference TRBV29-1 and TRBJ2-6, is SAVISQKPSRDICQRGTSLTIQCQVDSQVTMMFWYRQQPGQSLTLIATANQGSEATYESGFVIDKFPISRPNLTFSTLTVSNMSPEDSSIYLCSVATGQGENSGANVLTFGAGSRLTVL.

The chain carries TRBV20-1 and TRBJ2-3; D is ambiguous. The CDR3 is made up of 12 amino acids. Deletions cut 3 bases from V and 5 bases from J, with 9 bases between. Germline assignment: CDR1 DFQATT and CDR2 SNEGSKA (reference sequence). Here the CDR3 reads CSASVAQDTQYF. Here the CDR3 DNA reads TGCAGTGCTAGTGTTGCGCAAGATACGCAGTATTTT.

The chain employs TRBV7-6 and TRBJ1-4; D uncertain. CDR3 size: 15 residues. The V and J ends lost 3 bases and 0 bases respectively, with 8 bases between them. CDR1 and CDR2 (germline): SGHVS, FNYEAQ. As DNA, the CDR3 is TGTGCCAGCAGCTTTGGTCAGGCAACTAATGAAAAACTGTTTTTT. This sequence encodes CASSFGQATNEKLFF.

About this clone itself: Germline and junction disagree at one end, which may indicate a read error. The chain combines TRBV2 with TRBJ2-3; no definite D call. Germline V lookup: CDR1 SNHLY, CDR2 FYNNEI. The CDR3 is made up of 11 amino acids. CDR3: CASSEAAPQNF. The CDR3 nucleotides are TGTGCCAGCAGTGAAGCGGCCCCACAAAATTTT.

J is TRBJ1-2 and V is TRBV18; D is unresolved. The CDR3 extends over 14 amino acids. V lost 0 bases, J lost 6 bases, and 11 bases lay in between. Per germline, CDR1 KGHSH and CDR2 LQKENI. This CDR3 reads CASSPPQPLHGYTF. CDR3 coding DNA: TGTGCCAGCTCACCACCACAACCGCTCCATGGCTACACCTTC.

The chain employs TRBV7-6 and TRBJ2-2, with a possible D match to TRBD2 (5 bases). The germline V gene encodes CDR1 SGHVS and CDR2 FNYEAQ. The CDR3 is 14 residues long. Trimming took 5 bases from V and 8 from J, leaving 15 bases between them. CDR3 nucleotides: TGTGCCAGCAGCAAGAGCGTCGAGGGAGGGGAGCTGTTTTTT. Protein product: CASSKSVEGGELFF.

This chain joins TRBV29-1 and TRBJ2-7; 7 nucleotides agree with TRBD2. The CDR3 has 13 residues. Trimming took 6 bases from V and 1 from J; bases not matched to a gene: 6. Germline V gives CDR1 SQVTM, CDR2 ANQGSEA. CDR3 protein: CSVRGGESYEQYF. DNA for the CDR3: TGCAGCGTCCGTGGGGGGGAGTCCTACGAGCAGTACTTC.

This chain joins TRBV5-4 and TRBJ1-6; D gene uncertain. The ends were cut back, 4 bases at V and 9 bases at J, with 20 bases in the middle. Germline CDR1 is SGHNT and CDR2 is YYREEE (reference sequence). The CDR3 is 16 amino acids. CDR3: CASSRKVAALGSPLHF. DNA of the CDR3: TGTGCCAGCAGCAGGAAGGTAGCCGCCTTAGGTTCACCCCTCCACTTT.

The chain recombines TRBV2 with TRBJ2-7; 13 bases fit TRBD2. V dropped 6 bases and J dropped 7; count of bases not matched to a gene: 3. Germline CDR1 and CDR2: SNHLY and FYNNEI. This CDR3 has 13 amino acids. In DNA, the CDR3 is TGTGCCAGCAGGGGACTAGCGGGGCGGGAGCAGTACTTC. It encodes CASRGLAGREQYF. Combining the CDR3 with reference TRBV2 and TRBJ2-7 gives the whole variable domain EPEVTQTPSHQVTQMGQEVILRCVPISNHLYFYWYRQILGQKVEFLVSFYNNEISEKSEIFDDQFSVERPDGSNFTLKIRSTKLEDSAMYFCASRGLAGREQYFGPGTRLTVT.

The V and J genes are TRBV25-1 and TRBJ1-2; TRBD1 is a possible D gene (6 bases). V was trimmed by 1 base and J by 1 base, leaving 10 bases between them. CDR3 size: 15 residues. CDR1 MGHDK and CDR2 SYGVNS come from the germline V gene. This chain's CDR3 is CASSESAGDNYGYTF. In DNA form, the CDR3 reads TGTGCCAGCAGTGAATCGGCAGGGGATAACTATGGCTACACCTTC.

The sample holds a few counts of this clone. The V gene is TRBV7-9, the J gene TRBJ2-3, with D hard to call. Per the germline V gene, CDR1 is SEHNR and CDR2 is FQNEAQ (reference sequence). V gave up 0 bases and J gave up 4 bases, with 8 bases separating them. The CDR3 consists of 14 residues. The CDR3 nucleotides are TGTGCCAGCAGCTTAGCCGCGGTCCCAGATACGCAGTATTTT. Amino acid sequence: CASSLAAVPDTQYF.

The genes are TRBV5-1 and TRBJ2-2; D is perhaps TRBD2 (6 bases). V gave up 0 bases and J gave up 3 bases, with 15 bases separating them. Germline lookup yields CDR1 SGHRS and CDR2 YFSETQ. The CDR3 loop spans 17 amino acids. CDR3 amino acids: CASSLDIGRLYTGELFF. DNA of the CDR3: TGCGCCAGCAGCTTGGACATTGGGAGGCTTTACACCGGGGAGCTGTTTTTT. The complete variable domain, with remaining parts taken from reference TRBV5-1 and TRBJ2-2, reads KAGVTQTPRYLIKTRGQQVTLSCSPISGHRSVSWYQQTPGQGLQFLFEYFSETQRNKGNFPGRFSGRQFSNSRSEMNVSTLELGDSALYLCASSLDIGRLYTGELFFGEGSRLTVL.

The chain combines TRBV5-1 with TRBJ1-5, with 11 nucleotides matching TRBD1. V lost 0 bases and J lost 4; bases outside the gene matches: 6. The CDR3 totals 17 residues. The germline V gene has CDR1 SGHRS and CDR2 YFSETQ. CDR3 region: CASSLGTGGAKNQPQHF. The CDR3 coding sequence is TGCGCCAGCAGCTTGGGGACAGGGGGCGCGAAAAATCAGCCCCAGCATTTT.

This chain connects TRBV4-1 to TRBJ1-2, with a tentative D call TRBD1 (6 bases). CDR1 is MGHRA and CDR2 is YSYEKL in the germline V gene. Trimming cost V 4 bases and J 3 bases, with 15 bases left between them. The CDR3 consists of 15 residues. The CDR3 protein is CASSPLQGAHYGYTF. For the CDR3, the DNA is TGCGCCAGCAGCCCACTACAGGGAGCGCACTATGGCTACACCTTC.

The gene calls are TRBV3-1 (or the pseudogene TRBV3-2) and TRBJ2-2, with TRBD1 matching 10 bases. V was pared by 3 bases and J by 4 bases, with 8 bases of the junction left unmatched. CDR1 is LGHDT and CDR2 is YNNKEL in the germline V gene (reference sequence). CDR3 length equals 17 residues. The CDR3 here is CASSQETGTGATGELFF. CDR3 nucleotide sequence: TGTGCCAGCAGCCAGGAAACCGGGACAGGGGCCACCGGGGAGCTGTTTTTT.

CDR3: CASSFRGHYGYTF. CDR3 nucleotide sequence: TGTGCCAGCAGCTTCAGGGGTCATTATGGCTACACCTTC. The chain combines TRBV6-5 with TRBJ1-2, with D possibly TRBD1 on 6 matching bases. V was pared by 6 bases and J by 5 bases, with 13 bases between. Germline-derived CDR1 and CDR2 are MNHEY and SVGAGI. The CDR3 has 13 amino acids.

There are a few counts of this clone. J is TRBJ1-2 and V is TRBV5-1; D is unresolved. This CDR3 comprises 15 residues. The V gene's germline CDR1 is SGHRS and CDR2 YFSETQ. V was shortened by 0 bases and J by 1 base, with 10 bases between the two germline ends. As DNA, the CDR3 is TGCGCCAGCAGCTTGGTCGCCAGTAATAACTATGGCTACACCTTC. Translating gives CASSLVASNNYGYTF.

The chain links TRBV30 to TRBJ1-1, with TRBD1 identical over 7 bases. Germline CDR1 and CDR2: GTSNPN and SVGIG (reference sequence). The V segment lost 0 bases and the J segment 3 bases; nucleotides outside the gene matches: 7. This CDR3 has 15 residues. CDR3: CAWSVKGAGDTEAFF. The DNA of the CDR3 is TGTGCCTGGAGTGTGAAGGGGGCAGGTGACACTGAAGCTTTCTTT. Complete variable domain (other parts from reference TRBV30 and TRBJ1-1): SQTIHQWPATLVQPVGSPLSLECTVEGTSNPNLYWYRQAAGRGLQLLFYSVGIGQISSEVPQNLSASRPQDRQFILSSKKLLLSDSGFYLCAWSVKGAGDTEAFFGQGTRLTVV.

The gene calls are TRBV4-1 and TRBJ2-7, with 10 bases lining up with TRBD1. Losses at the gene ends were 3 bases for V and 5 bases for J; bases not matched to a gene: 16. CDR3 length: 18 amino acids. Germline V gene data show CDR1 as MGHRA and CDR2 as YSYEKL. CDR3 DNA sequence: TGCGCCAGCAGCCACGCCCTTGGGGGGACAGGGGCGGGCCACGAGCAGTACTTC. This translates into CASSHALGGTGAGHEQYF.

V is TRBV7-8 and J is TRBJ2-7; 8 bases map to TRBD1. The trim removed 6 bases at V and 4 bases at J, leaving 14 bases unmatched. This CDR3 spans 16 amino acids. Per the germline V gene, CDR1 is SGHVS and CDR2 is FQNEAQ. The CDR3 sequence: CASSSSGQGRGYEQYF. DNA for the CDR3: TGTGCCAGCAGTTCAAGCGGACAGGGAAGGGGGTACGAGCAGTACTTC.

In its sample, this clone was seen a few times. The chain carries TRBV5-1 and TRBJ1-2; TRBD1 agrees at 7 bases. Germline-derived CDR1 and CDR2 are SGHRS and YFSETQ. V lost 8 bases to trimming and J lost 8 bases; unmatched junction nucleotides: 15. The CDR3 length is 14 residues. The CDR3 loop reads CASGTGAGIIGYTF. In DNA form, the CDR3 reads TGCGCCAGTGGTACAGGGGCTGGGATTATAGGCTACACCTTC.

This chain links TRBV5-8 with TRBJ2-3; 10 bases fit TRBD2. Germline assignment: CDR1 SGHTS and CDR2 YDEGEE. Trimming removed 8 bases from V and 0 bases from J; junction bases left unmatched: 12. CDR3 size: 17 residues. CDR3 protein: CASPNRTLAGSTDTQYF. CDR3 bases: TGTGCCAGTCCAAATAGGACACTAGCGGGGAGCACAGATACGCAGTATTTT. The full variable domain, completed using reference TRBV5-8 and TRBJ2-3, is EAGVTQSPTHLIKTRGQQATLRCSPISGHTSVYWYQQALGLGLQFLLWYDEGEERNRGNFPPRFSGRQFPNYSSELNVNALELEDSALYLCASPNRTLAGSTDTQYFGPGTRLTVL.

This rearrangement joins TRBV11-2 to TRBJ2-7, with 8 nucleotides matching TRBD1. The CDR3 loop spans 15 amino acids. The junction had 8 bases not matched to a gene; V was cut back by 5 bases and J by 2 bases. Germline lookup yields CDR1 SGHAT and CDR2 FQNNGV. This chain's CDR3 is CASSLIRDRPYEQYF. DNA of the CDR3: TGTGCCAGCAGCCTGATCCGGGACAGGCCCTACGAGCAGTACTTC.